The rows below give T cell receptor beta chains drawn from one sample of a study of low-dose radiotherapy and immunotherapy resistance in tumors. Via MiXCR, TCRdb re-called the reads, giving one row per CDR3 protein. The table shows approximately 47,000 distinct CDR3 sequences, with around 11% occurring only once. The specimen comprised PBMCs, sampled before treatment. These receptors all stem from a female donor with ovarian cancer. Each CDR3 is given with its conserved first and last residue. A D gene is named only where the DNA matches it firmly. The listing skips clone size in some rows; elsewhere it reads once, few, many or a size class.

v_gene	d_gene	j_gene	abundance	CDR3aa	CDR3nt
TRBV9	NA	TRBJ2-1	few	CASSVKLAYNEQFF	TGTGCCAGCAGCGTTAAGCTAGCCTACAATGAGCAGTTCTTC
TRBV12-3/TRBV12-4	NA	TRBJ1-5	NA	CASSLQGLNQPQHF	TGTGCCAGCAGTTTACAGGGGCTCAATCAGCCCCAGCATTTT
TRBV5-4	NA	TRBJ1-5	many	CASSLDSGTNQPQHF	TGTGCCAGCAGCTTGGATTCAGGGACCAATCAGCCCCAGCATTTT
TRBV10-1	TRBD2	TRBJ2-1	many	CASSAGTSAHNEQFF	TGCGCCAGCAGTGCCGGGACTAGCGCCCACAATGAGCAGTTCTTC
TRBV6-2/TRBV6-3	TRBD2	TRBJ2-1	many	CASRAPSGGANEQFF	TGTGCCAGCAGGGCTCCCAGCGGGGGGGCGAATGAGCAGTTCTTC
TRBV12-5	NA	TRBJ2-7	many	CASGLASLLHSYEQYF	TGTGCTAGTGGTTTGGCCTCCCTTCTACACTCTTACGAGCAGTACTTC
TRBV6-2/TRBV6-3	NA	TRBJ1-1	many	CASRLLRGNTEAFF	TGTGCCAGCAGATTGCTTAGGGGGAACACTGAAGCTTTCTTT
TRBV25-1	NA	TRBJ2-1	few	CASSRAGGNEQFF	TGTGCCAGCAGTCGGGCAGGGGGGAATGAGCAGTTCTTC
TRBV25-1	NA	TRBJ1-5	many	CASNSGRGGQPQHF	TGTGCCAGCAACTCCGGACGGGGAGGTCAGCCCCAGCATTTT
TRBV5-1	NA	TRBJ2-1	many	CASSQNTGTYNEQFF	TGCGCCAGCAGCCAGAACACAGGGACCTACAATGAGCAGTTCTTC
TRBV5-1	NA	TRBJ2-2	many	CASSLEAGPTGELFF	TGCGCCAGCAGCTTGGAGGCAGGGCCCACCGGGGAGCTGTTTTTT
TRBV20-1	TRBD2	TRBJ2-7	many	CSARGPAGGSYEQYF	TGCAGTGCTAGAGGGCCGGCGGGAGGGAGCTACGAGCAGTACTTC
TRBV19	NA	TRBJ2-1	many	CASSLGVGEQFF	TGTGCCAGTAGTCTCGGGGTCGGTGAGCAGTTCTTC
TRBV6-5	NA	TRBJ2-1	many	CASSSWDLGPFYNEQFF	TGTGCCAGCAGTTCCTGGGACCTGGGGCCCTTCTACAATGAGCAGTTCTTC
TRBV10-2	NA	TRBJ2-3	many	CASSPTGAGADTQYF	TGCGCCAGCAGTCCGACAGGGGCGGGGGCAGATACGCAGTATTTT
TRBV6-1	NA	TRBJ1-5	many	CASSEVGANQPQHF	TGTGCCAGCAGTGAAGTGGGAGCGAATCAGCCCCAGCATTTT
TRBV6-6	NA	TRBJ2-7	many	CASSFPALGSEQYF	TGTGCCAGCAGCTTTCCCGCCCTTGGGTCCGAGCAGTACTTC
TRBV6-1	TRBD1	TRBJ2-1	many	CASSGTGGHNEQFF	TGTGCCAGCTCCGGGACAGGGGGGCACAATGAGCAGTTCTTC
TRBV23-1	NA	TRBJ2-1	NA	CASSKKNIRGRYYNEQFF	TGCGCCAGCAGTAAAAAAAATATCAGGGGCAGGTACTACAATGAGCAGTTCTTC
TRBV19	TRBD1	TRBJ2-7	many	CASSIGGQGVYEQYF	TGTGCCAGTAGTATAGGTGGACAGGGAGTCTACGAGCAGTACTTC
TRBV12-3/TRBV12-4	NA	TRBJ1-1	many	CASSFETEAFF	TGTGCCAGCAGTTTCGAGACGGAAGCTTTCTTT
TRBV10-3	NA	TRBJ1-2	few	CAISAGMGGYTF	TGTGCCATCAGTGCCGGGATGGGAGGCTACACCTTC
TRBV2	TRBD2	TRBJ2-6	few	CASMAFSGGSGANVLTF	TGTGCCAGCATGGCTTTTAGCGGGGGTTCTGGGGCCAACGTCCTGACTTTC
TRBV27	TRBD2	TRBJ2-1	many	CASMGSGSSPNEQFF	TGTGCCAGCATGGGCAGCGGGAGCTCCCCTAATGAGCAGTTCTTC
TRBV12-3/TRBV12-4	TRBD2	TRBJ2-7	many	CASRYTSGSYEQYF	TGTGCCAGCAGGTACACTAGCGGGAGCTACGAGCAGTACTTC
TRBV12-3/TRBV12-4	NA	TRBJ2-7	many	CASTSGTAYGEQYF	TGTGCCAGCACCAGCGGGACAGCCTATGGGGAGCAGTACTTC
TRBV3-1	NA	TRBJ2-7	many	CASSQSGTPSYEQYF	TGTGCCAGCAGCCAGTCCGGGACGCCGTCCTACGAGCAGTACTTC
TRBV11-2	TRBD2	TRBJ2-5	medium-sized	CASSAAGGPGETQYF	TGTGCCAGCAGCGCAGCGGGGGGGCCGGGGGAGACCCAGTACTTC
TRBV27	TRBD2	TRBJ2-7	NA	CASSTSGSSYEQYF	TGTGCCAGCTCCACTAGCGGGAGCTCCTACGAGCAGTACTTC
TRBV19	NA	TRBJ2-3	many	CASSIRPGDTQYF	TGTGCCAGTAGTATCCGTCCGGGAGATACGCAGTATTTT
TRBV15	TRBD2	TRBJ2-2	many	CATIAGENTGELFF	TGTGCCACCATCGCGGGGGAGAACACCGGGGAGCTGTTTTTT
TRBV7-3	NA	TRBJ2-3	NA	CASSLRPSTDTQYF	TGTGCCAGCAGCTTAAGGCCTAGCACAGATACGCAGTATTTT
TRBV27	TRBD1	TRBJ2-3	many	CASSLTGGVTDTQYF	TGTGCCAGCAGTTTAACAGGGGGAGTCACAGATACGCAGTATTTT
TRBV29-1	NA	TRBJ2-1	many	CSVESVLPYNEQFF	TGCAGCGTTGAATCCGTGTTACCCTACAATGAGCAGTTCTTC
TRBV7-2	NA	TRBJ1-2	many	CASATRDLTDYGYTF	TGTGCCAGCGCCACCCGGGACCTTACCGACTATGGCTACACCTTC
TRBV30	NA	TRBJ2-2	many	CAWRIQDTGELFF	TGTGCCTGGAGGATCCAGGACACCGGGGAGCTGTTTTTT
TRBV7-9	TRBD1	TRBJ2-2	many	CASSRQGAGTGELFF	TGTGCCAGCAGCCGACAGGGGGCAGGCACCGGGGAGCTGTTTTTT
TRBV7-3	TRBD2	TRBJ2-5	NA	CASSRGGGQETQYF	TGTGCCAGCAGCCGAGGCGGGGGGCAAGAGACCCAGTACTTC
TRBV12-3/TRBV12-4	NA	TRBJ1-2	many	CASSSTPRDTGGGYTF	TGTGCCAGCAGTTCCACCCCCCGGGACACCGGTGGGGGCTACACCTTC
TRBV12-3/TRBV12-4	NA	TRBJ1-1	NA	CASSRGTPPEAFF	TGTGCCAGCAGCCGCGGGACACCTCCTGAAGCTTTCTTT
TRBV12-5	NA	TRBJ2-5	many	CASGLGTRGFQETQYF	TGTGCTAGTGGTTTGGGTACCCGGGGTTTTCAAGAGACCCAGTACTTC
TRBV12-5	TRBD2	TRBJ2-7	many	CASGNHAGTSGNYEQYF	TGTGCTAGTGGAAACCACGCCGGGACTAGCGGCAACTACGAGCAGTACTTC
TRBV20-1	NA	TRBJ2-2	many	CSARSGLGLNTGELFF	TGCAGTGCTAGATCTGGACTCGGCTTGAACACCGGGGAGCTGTTTTTT
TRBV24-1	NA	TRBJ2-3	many	CATSDPGGRTKDTQYF	TGTGCCACCAGTGACCCTGGGGGACGGACGAAAGATACGCAGTATTTT
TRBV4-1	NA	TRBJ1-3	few	CASSQDTPRGDGNTIYF	TGCGCCAGCAGCCAAGATACCCCGCGGGGGGACGGAAACACCATATATTTT
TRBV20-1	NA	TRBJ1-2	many	CSARDQEIYGYTF	TGCAGTGCTAGAGATCAGGAGATCTATGGCTACACCTTC
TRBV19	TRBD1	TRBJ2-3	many	CASRIGTGVTDTQYF	TGTGCCAGTAGGATTGGGACAGGGGTCACAGATACGCAGTATTTT
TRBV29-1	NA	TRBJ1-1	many	CSVVLVTEAFF	TGCAGCGTTGTCCTCGTCACTGAAGCTTTCTTT
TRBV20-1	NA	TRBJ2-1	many	CSAREDPSYNEQFF	TGCAGTGCTAGAGAGGACCCCTCCTACAATGAGCAGTTCTTC
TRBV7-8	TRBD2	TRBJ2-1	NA	CASSLRTSGGPKETYNEQFF	TGTGCCAGCAGCCTAAGGACTAGCGGGGGGCCGAAGGAGACCTACAATGAGCAGTTCTTC